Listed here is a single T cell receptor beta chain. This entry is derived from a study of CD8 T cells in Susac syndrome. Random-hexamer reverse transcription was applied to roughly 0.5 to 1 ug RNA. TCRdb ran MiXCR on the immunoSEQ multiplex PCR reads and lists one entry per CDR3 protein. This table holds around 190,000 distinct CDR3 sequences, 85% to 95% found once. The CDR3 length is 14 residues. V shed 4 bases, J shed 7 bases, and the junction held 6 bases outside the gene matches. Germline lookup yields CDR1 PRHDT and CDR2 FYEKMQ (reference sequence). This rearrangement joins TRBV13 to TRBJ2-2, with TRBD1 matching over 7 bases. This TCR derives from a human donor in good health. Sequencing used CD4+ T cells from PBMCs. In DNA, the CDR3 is TGTGCCAGCAGCTACAGGGGATCGGGCGGGGAGCTGTTTTTT. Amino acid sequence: CASSYRGSGGELFF.